This T cell receptor beta chain appears in the sequencing data of a study of technical replicates of blood from several donors. The repertoire was sequenced with immunoSEQ multiplex PCR; TCRdb's copy has only in-frame clones and lacks some. The sample holds about 56,000 clones, about 93% seen once. Germline-derived CDR1 and CDR2 are LGHNA and YNFKEQ. The CDR3 has 18 amino acids. After removal of 0 bases from V and 3 bases from J, the junction contained 7 bases not matched to a gene. The sample was PBMCs. This sequence was found in a human donor in good health. Some clones in this sample may be carry-over from other donors' samples. V usage is TRBV4-2 and J usage is TRBJ2-2, with TRBD2 matching over 10 bases. DNA for the CDR3: TGTGCCAGCAGCCAAGATGGGACTAGCGTAATATACACCGGGGAGCTGTTTTTT. It yields the protein CASSQDGTSVIYTGELFF.